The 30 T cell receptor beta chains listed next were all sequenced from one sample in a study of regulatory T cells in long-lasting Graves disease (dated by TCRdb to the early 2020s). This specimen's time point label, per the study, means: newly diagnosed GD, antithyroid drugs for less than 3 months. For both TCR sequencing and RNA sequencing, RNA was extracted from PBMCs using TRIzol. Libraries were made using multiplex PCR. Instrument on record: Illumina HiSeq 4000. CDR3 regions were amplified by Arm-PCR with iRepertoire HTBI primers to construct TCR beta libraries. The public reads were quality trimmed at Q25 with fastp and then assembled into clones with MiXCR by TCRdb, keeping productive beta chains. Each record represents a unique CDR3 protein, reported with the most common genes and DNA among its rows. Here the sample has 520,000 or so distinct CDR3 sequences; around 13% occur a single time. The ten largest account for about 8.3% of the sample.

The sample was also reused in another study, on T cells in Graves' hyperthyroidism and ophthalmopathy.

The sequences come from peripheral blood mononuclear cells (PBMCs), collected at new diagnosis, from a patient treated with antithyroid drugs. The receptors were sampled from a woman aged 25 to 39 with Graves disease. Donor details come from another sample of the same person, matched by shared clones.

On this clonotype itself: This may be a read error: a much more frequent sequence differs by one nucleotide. CDR3 residues: CASSLREIGDYTF. In DNA, the CDR3 is TGTGCCAGCAGTTTACGGGAGATAGGGGACTACACCTTC. The chain carries TRBV28 and TRBJ1-2; a possible D gene is TRBD1 (5 bases). Germline CDR1 and CDR2: MDHEN and SYDVKM. V lost 2 bases, J lost 10 bases, and 14 bases lay in between. The CDR3 has 13 amino acids.

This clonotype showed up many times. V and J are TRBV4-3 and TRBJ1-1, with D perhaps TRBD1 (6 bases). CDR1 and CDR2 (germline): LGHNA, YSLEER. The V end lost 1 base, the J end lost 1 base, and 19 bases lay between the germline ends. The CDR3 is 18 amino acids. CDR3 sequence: CASSQGLPRQDWNTEAFF. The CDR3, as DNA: TGCGCCAGCAGCCAAGGACTTCCCCGACAGGATTGGAACACTGAAGCTTTCTTT.

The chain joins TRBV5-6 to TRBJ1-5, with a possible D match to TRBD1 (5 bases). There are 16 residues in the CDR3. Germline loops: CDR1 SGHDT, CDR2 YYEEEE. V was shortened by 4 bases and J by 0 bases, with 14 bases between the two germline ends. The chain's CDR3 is CASSRPGTDSNQPQHF. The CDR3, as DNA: TGTGCCAGCAGCAGGCCAGGGACTGATAGCAATCAGCCCCAGCATTTT.

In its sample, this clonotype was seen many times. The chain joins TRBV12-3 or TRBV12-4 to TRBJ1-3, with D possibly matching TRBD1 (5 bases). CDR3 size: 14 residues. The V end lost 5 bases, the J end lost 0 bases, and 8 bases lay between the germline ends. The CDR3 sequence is CASSRDGSGNTIYF. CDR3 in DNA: TGTGCCAGCAGTCGGGACGGCTCTGGAAACACCATATATTTT.

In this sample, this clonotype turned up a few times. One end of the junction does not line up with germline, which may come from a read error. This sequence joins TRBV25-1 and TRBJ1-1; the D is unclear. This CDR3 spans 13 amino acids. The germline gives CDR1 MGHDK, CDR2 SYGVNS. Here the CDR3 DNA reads TGTGCCAGCAGTTCTGTAAGGAACAGTGAAGCTTTCTTT. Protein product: CASSSVRNSEAFF.

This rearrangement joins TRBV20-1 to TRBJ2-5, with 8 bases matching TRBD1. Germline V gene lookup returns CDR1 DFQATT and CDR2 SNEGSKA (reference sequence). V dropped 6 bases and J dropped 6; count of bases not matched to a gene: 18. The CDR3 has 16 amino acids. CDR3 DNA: TGCAGTGCGATCTCCCCTCGATCAGGGGGCGAGAAGACCCAGTACTTC. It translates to CSAISPRSGGEKTQYF.

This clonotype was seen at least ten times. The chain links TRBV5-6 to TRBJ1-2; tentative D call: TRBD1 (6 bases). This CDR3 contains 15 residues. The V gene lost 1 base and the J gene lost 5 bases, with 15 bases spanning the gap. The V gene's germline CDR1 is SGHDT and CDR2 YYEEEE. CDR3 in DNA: TGTGCCAGCAGCTTGTTTGGGACACCCTTTTATGGCTACACCTTC. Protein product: CASSLFGTPFYGYTF.

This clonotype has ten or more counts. CDR3 protein: CASSRRAWDTQYF. The CDR3, as DNA: TGTGCCAGCAGCCGTCGAGCATGGGATACGCAGTATTTT. This chain links TRBV3-1 with TRBJ2-3, with D unclear. Between the trimmed V and J ends, which lost 4 bases and 6 bases, there was a span of 11 bases. CDR1 is LGHDT, CDR2 YNNKEL, per germline (reference sequence). The CDR3 has 13 amino acids.

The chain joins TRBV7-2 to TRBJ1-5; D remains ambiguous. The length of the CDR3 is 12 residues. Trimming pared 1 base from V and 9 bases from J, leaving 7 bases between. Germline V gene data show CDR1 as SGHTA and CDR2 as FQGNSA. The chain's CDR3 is CASSLDSRPQHF. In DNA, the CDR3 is TGTGCCAGCAGCTTAGACAGCCGGCCCCAGCATTTT.

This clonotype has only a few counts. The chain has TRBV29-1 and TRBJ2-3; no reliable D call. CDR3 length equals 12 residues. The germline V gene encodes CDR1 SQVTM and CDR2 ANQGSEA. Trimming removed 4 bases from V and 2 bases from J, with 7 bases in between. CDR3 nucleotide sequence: TGCAGCGTTGTCTCCAACACAGATACGCAGTATTTT. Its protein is CSVVSNTDTQYF.

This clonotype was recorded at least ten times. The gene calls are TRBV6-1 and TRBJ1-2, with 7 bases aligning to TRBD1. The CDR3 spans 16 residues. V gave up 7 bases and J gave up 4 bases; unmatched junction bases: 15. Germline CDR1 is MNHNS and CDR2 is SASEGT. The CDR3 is CASNPGGGGGGYGYTF. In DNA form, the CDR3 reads TGTGCCAGCAACCCGGGTGGAGGGGGCGGGGGCTATGGCTACACCTTC.

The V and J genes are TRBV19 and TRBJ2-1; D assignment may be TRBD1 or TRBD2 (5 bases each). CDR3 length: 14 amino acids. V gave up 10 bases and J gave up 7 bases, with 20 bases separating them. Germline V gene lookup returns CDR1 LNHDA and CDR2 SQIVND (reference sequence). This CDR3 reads CATSRDRAPNEQFF. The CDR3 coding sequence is TGTGCCACCTCCCGGGACCGGGCGCCTAATGAGCAGTTCTTC. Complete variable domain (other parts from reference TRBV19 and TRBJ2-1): DGGITQSPKYLFRKEGQNVTLSCEQNLNHDAMYWYRQDPGQGLRLIYYSQIVNDFQKGDIAEGYSVSREKKESFPLTVTSAQKNPTAFYLCATSRDRAPNEQFFGPGTRLTVL.

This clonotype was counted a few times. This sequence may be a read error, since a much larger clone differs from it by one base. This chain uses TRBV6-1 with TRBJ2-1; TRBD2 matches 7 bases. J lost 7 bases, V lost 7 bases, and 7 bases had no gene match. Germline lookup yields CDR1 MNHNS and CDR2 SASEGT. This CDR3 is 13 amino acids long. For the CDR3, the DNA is TGTGCCAGCAAATGCGGGAGTAGGAATGAGCAGTTCTTC. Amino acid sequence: CASKCGSRNEQFF.

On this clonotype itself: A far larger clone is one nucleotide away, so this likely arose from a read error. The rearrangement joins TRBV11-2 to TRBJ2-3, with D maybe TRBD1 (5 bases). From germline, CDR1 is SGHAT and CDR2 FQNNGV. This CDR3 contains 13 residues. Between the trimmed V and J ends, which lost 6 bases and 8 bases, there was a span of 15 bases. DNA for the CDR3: TGTGCCAGCAGGGACACAGGTCGTGGTACGCAGTATTTT. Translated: CASRDTGRGTQYF.

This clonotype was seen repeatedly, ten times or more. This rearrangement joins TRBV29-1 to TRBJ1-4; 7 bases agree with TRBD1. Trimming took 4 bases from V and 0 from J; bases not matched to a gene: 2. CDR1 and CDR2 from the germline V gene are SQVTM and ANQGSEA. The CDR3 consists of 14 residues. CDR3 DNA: TGCAGCGTTGGGACAGGAGCAACTAATGAAAAACTGTTTTTT. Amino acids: CSVGTGATNEKLFF.

The CDR3 sequence: CASSFYGGTGQPQHF. CDR3 nucleotides: TGTGCCAGCAGTTTTTATGGGGGCACCGGTCAGCCCCAGCATTTT. The chain carries TRBV28 and TRBJ1-5, with a weak D call TRBD1 (6 bases). The length of the CDR3 is 15 residues. CDR1 MDHEN and CDR2 SYDVKM come from the germline V gene. Between the trimmed V and J ends, which lost 3 bases and 6 bases, there was a span of 15 bases.

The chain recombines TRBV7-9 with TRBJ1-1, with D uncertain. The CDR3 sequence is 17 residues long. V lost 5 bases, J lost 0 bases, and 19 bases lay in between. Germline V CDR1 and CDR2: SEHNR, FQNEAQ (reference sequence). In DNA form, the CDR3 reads TGTGCCAGCAGCCTGGCAATATACTTAGGAGTGAACACTGAAGCTTTCTTT. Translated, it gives CASSLAIYLGVNTEAFF.

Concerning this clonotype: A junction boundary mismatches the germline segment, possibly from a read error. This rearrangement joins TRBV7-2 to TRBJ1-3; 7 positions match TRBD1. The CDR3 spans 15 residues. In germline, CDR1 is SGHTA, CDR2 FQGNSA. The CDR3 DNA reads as TGTGCCAGCAGCCTGGGACAGTTCTCTGGAAACACCACATATTTT. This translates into CASSLGQFSGNTTYF.

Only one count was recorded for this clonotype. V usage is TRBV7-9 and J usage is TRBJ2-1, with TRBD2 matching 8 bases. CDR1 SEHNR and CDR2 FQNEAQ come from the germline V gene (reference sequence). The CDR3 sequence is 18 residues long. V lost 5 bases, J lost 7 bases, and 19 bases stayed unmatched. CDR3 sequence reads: CASSGRTRSSGRLNEQFF. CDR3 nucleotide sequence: TGTGCCAGCAGCGGACGGACCAGGTCGAGCGGGAGACTGAATGAGCAGTTCTTC.

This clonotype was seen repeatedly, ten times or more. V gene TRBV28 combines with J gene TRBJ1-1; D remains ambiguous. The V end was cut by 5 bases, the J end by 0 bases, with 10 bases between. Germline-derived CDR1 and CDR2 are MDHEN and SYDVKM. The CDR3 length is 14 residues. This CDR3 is CASSPIPMNTEAFF. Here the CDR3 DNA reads TGTGCCAGCAGTCCGATTCCGATGAACACTGAAGCTTTCTTT. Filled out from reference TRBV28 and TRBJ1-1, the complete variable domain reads DVKVTQSSRYLVKRTGEKVFLECVQDMDHENMFWYRQDPGLGLRLIYFSYDVKMKEKGDIPEGYSVSREKKERFSLILESASTNQTSMYLCASSPIPMNTEAFFGQGTRLTVV.

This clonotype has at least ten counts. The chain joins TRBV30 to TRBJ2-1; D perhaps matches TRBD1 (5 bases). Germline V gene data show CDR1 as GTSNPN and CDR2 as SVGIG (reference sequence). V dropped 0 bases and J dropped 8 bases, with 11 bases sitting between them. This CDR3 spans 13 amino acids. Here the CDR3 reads CAWSVERGDEQFF. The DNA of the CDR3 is TGTGCCTGGAGTGTCGAAAGGGGTGATGAGCAGTTCTTC.

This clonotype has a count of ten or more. CDR3 loop: CASSLQGATSGYTF. The CDR3 DNA is TGCGCCAGCAGCTTGCAGGGGGCCACGAGTGGCTACACCTTC. The chain couples TRBV5-1 to TRBJ1-2; 8 positions agree with TRBD1. V shed 1 base, J shed 7 bases, and the junction held 6 bases outside the gene matches. Per the germline V gene, CDR1 is SGHRS and CDR2 is YFSETQ. CDR3 length: 14 amino acids.

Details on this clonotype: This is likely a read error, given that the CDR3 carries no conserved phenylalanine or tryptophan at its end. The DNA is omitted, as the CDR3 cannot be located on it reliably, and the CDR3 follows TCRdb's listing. CDR3 residues: CASSREGGAVL. The chain links TRBV7-9 to TRBJ1-1; the table's D call, TRBD1, has no DNA check behind it. The CDR3 has 11 amino acids, counting both end residues. Per the germline V gene, CDR1 is SEHNR and CDR2 is FQNEAQ (reference sequence).

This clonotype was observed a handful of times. CDR3 DNA sequence: TGTGCCAGTATGGCGCCAAGCTCCTACAATGAGCAGTTCTTC. The encoded protein is CASMAPSSYNEQFF. The chain couples TRBV19 to TRBJ2-1, with unresolved D. The CDR3 totals 14 residues. The V and J ends lost 7 bases and 0 bases respectively, with 10 bases between them. CDR1 LNHDA and CDR2 SQIVND come from the germline V gene (reference sequence).

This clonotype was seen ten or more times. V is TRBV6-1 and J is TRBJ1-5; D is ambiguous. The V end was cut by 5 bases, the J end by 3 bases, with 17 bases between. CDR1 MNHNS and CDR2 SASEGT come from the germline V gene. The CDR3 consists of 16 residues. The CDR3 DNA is TGTGCCAGCAGTCCCCGCCTGAGGACCATCAATCAGCCCCAGCATTTT. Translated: CASSPRLRTINQPQHF.

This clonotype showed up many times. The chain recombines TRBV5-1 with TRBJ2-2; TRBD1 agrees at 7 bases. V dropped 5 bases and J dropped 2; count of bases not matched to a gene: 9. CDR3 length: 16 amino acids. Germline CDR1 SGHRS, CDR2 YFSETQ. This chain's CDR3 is CASRILRDSNTGELFF. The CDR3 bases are TGCGCCAGCAGAATCCTCCGGGACAGTAACACCGGGGAGCTGTTTTTT.

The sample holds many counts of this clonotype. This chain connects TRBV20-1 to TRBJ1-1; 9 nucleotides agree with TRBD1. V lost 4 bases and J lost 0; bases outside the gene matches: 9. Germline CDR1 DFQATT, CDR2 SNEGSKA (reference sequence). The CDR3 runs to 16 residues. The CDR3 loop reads CSATGDRAGLNTEAFF. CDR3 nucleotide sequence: TGCAGTGCTACCGGGGACAGGGCGGGATTGAACACTGAAGCTTTCTTT.

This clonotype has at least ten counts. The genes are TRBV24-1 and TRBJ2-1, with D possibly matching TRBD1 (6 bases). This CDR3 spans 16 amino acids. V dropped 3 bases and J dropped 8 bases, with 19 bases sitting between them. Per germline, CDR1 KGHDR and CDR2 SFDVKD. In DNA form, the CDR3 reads TGTGCCACCAGTGATGCCCCCGGGACATCCGTCGATGAGCAGTTCTTC. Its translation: CATSDAPGTSVDEQFF.

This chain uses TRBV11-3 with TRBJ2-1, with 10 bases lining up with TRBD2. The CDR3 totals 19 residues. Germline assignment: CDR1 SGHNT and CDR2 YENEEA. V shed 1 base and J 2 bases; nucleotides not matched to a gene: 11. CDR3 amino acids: CASSLAGLARELTYNEQFF. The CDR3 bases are TGTGCCAGCAGCTTAGCGGGACTAGCGAGAGAACTAACCTACAATGAGCAGTTCTTC.

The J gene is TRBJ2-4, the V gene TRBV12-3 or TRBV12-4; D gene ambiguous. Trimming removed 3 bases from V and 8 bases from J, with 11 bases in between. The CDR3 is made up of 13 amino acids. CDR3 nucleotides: TGTGCCAGCAGTTTTTGGCAATTTGACATTCAGTACTTC. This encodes CASSFWQFDIQYF.